The sample holds one count of the clone carrying this TCR beta chain. Germline V lookup: CDR1 SGHTS, CDR2 YDEGEE. V was trimmed by 0 bases and J by 9 bases, leaving 13 bases between them. This CDR3 comprises 13 residues. In the authors' workflow: It was from reference gene primer amplification that nucleated cell counts were estimated. Sequenced by immunoSEQ multiplex PCR; TCRdb stores in-frame clones only, minus some. That table furnishes V, J and clone size, whereas the DNA furnished D and trimming. The sample lists 65,000 to 85,000 clones; 78% were seen once. This record comes from a study of blood T cell repertoires in COVID-19. Study details: Specimens from acute and convalescent COVID-19 originated in the United States, Italy and Spain. PBMCs, B-cell-depleted T cells, or T cells provided the cDNA or gDNA that made up the material.

The sample was peripheral blood. The chain couples TRBV5-8 to TRBJ2-7; TRBD2 is a possible D gene (5 bases). The receptor comes from a human donor in a cohort sampled during active COVID-19. The CDR3 loop reads CASSLEERTVQYF. The CDR3 nucleotides read TGTGCCAGCAGCTTGGAGGAGAGGACTGTGCAGTACTTC.